Following are 17 T cell receptor beta chains from one sample sequenced in a study of cytomegalovirus exposure and HLA in healthy donors. Sequencing was performed with immunoSEQ multiplex PCR; in TCRdb, only in-frame clones are kept and a portion is missing. The table records more than 250,000 clones, 75% to 90% of them present only once. The sequencing input was PBMCs. The receptors were sampled from a woman aged 18-29 years in good health and CMV-seronegative.

The rearrangement uses TRBV11-1 and TRBJ2-7; D not resolved. Germline V lookup: CDR1 SGHAT, CDR2 FQDESV (reference sequence). The CDR3 spans 12 residues. Between the trimmed V and J ends, which lost 0 bases and 4 bases, there was a span of 4 bases. The CDR3 coding sequence is TGTGCCAGCAGCTTAGCGCGATACGAGCAGTACTTC. Translation: CASSLARYEQYF.

This clone appeared a single time. The chain uses TRBV6-6 and TRBJ2-7, with TRBD1 as a possible D gene (6 bases). The CDR3 consists of 13 residues. Looked up from germline, CDR1 is MNHNY and CDR2 is SVGAGI (reference sequence). The V and J ends lost 2 bases and 3 bases respectively, with 8 bases between them. The CDR3 spells CASSYGQNYEQYF. Written as DNA, the CDR3 is TGTGCCAGCAGTTACGGACAGAACTACGAGCAGTACTTC.

This chain joins TRBV7-4 and TRBJ1-5, with D tentatively TRBD1 (6 bases). Trimming took 5 bases from V and 7 from J, leaving 24 bases between them. Germline values: CDR1 SGHVT, CDR2 SQSDAQ. The CDR3 extends over 17 amino acids. CDR3 bases: TGTGCCAGCAGCCACCGAGATTGTCCGGACAGCCAACAGCCCCAGCATTTT. It is translated as CASSHRDCPDSQQPQHF.

This rearrangement joins TRBV5-4 to TRBJ1-4; 8 positions match TRBD1. Germline CDR1 is SGHNT and CDR2 is YYREEE (reference sequence). Trimming removed 4 bases from V and 3 bases from J; junction bases left unmatched: 5. The CDR3 totals 15 residues. In nucleotides, the CDR3 is TGTGCCAGCAGCGATGGACAGGGAGCTAATGAAAAACTGTTTTTT. Translated, it gives CASSDGQGANEKLFF.

The J gene is TRBJ1-5, the V gene TRBV15, with 10 bases matching TRBD1. The CDR3 totals 17 residues. Germline CDR1 and CDR2: LNHNV and YYDKDF (reference sequence). The J segment lost 0 bases and the V segment lost 6 bases, leaving 8 bases of the junction unmatched. CDR3 bases: TGTGCCACCAGTACCGGGACAGGGGTCCCTAGCAATCAGCCCCAGCATTTT. Translation: CATSTGTGVPSNQPQHF.

The CDR3 loop is CASSLTPLAANTGELFF. Here the CDR3 DNA reads TGTGCCAGCAGCTTGACTCCACTAGCAGCGAACACCGGGGAGCTGTTTTTT. V and J are TRBV5-6 and TRBJ2-2; tentative D call: TRBD2 (6 bases). Germline V gene data show CDR1 as SGHDT and CDR2 as YYEEEE. The CDR3 contains 17 residues. With 1 base removed from V and 0 bases from J, the gap between germline ends came to 13 bases. Full variable domain (outside the CDR3, taken from reference TRBV5-6 and TRBJ2-2): DAGVTQSPTHLIKTRGQQVTLRCSPKSGHDTVSWYQQALGQGPQFIFQYYEEEERQRGNFPDRFSGHQFPNYSSELNVNALLLGDSALYLCASSLTPLAANTGELFFGEGSRLTVL.

CDR3 amino acids: CASSAQGGTGETQYF. CDR3 DNA sequence: TGTGCCAGCAGTGCCCAAGGGGGCACTGGGGAGACCCAGTACTTC. The gene calls are TRBV6-1 and TRBJ2-5; 7 nucleotides match TRBD1. This CDR3 spans 15 amino acids. Germline V lookup: CDR1 MNHNS, CDR2 SASEGT. V dropped 4 bases and J dropped 5; count of bases not matched to a gene: 10.

V gene TRBV27 combines with J gene TRBJ1-1; D ambiguous. The CDR3 loop spans 13 amino acids. Germline loops: CDR1 MNHEY, CDR2 SMNVEV (reference sequence). V shed 2 bases and J shed 4 bases, with 8 bases lying between them. Here the CDR3 reads CASSLVEGTEAFF. Here the CDR3 DNA reads TGTGCCAGCAGTTTAGTGGAGGGCACTGAAGCTTTCTTT.

This chain uses TRBV4-1 with TRBJ2-1; 10 nucleotides match TRBD1. V was pared by 1 base and J by 4 bases, with 4 bases of the junction left unmatched. This CDR3 region has 16 residues. Germline V gene sequence: CDR1 MGHRA, CDR2 YSYEKL. CDR3 coding DNA: TGCGCCAGCAGCCAAGGCGAGGGACAGGGGTACAATGAGCAGTTCTTC. Translated: CASSQGEGQGYNEQFF.

The chain has TRBV7-9 and TRBJ2-2, with D hard to call. CDR1 is SEHNR, CDR2 FQNEAQ, per germline (reference sequence). CDR3 length equals 11 residues. Trimming removed 7 bases from V and 3 bases from J, with 3 bases in between. The CDR3 coding sequence is TGTGCCAGCACTTACACCGGGGAGCTGTTTTTT. Translated, it gives CASTYTGELFF.

The CDR3 protein is CASTQGQGREKLFF. In DNA form, the CDR3 reads TGTGCCAGTACCCAAGGTCAGGGTCGTGAAAAACTGTTTTTT. The chain couples TRBV19 to TRBJ1-4; D is perhaps TRBD1 (5 bases). CDR3 length: 14 residues. Between the trimmed V and J ends, which lost 7 bases and 7 bases, there was a span of 16 bases. Germline V gives CDR1 LNHDA, CDR2 SQIVND (reference sequence).

The chain is built from TRBV5-1 and TRBJ2-2; 11 positions match TRBD2. The CDR3 sequence is 18 residues long. Germline CDR1 SGHRS, CDR2 YFSETQ. V dropped 4 bases and J dropped 1; count of bases not matched to a gene: 9. DNA of the CDR3: TGCGCCAGCAGCCGAACTCTCACTAGCGGGGGGAACACCGGGGAGCTGTTTTTT. Protein sequence: CASSRTLTSGGNTGELFF.

The chain joins TRBV5-6 to TRBJ2-5; 8 bases are a match to TRBD2. The germline CDR1 and CDR2 sequences are SGHDT and YYEEEE. J gave up 1 base and V 2 bases, and 7 bases lay outside the gene matches. The CDR3 extends over 16 amino acids. The CDR3 DNA sequence: TGTGCCAGCAGCTTCGGAGTAGCGGGGATCCAAGAGACCCAGTACTTC. Protein sequence: CASSFGVAGIQETQYF.

This clone was observed a single time. This chain joins TRBV7-9 and TRBJ2-3, with D tentatively TRBD2 (6 bases). The V end was cut by 8 bases, the J end by 2 bases, with 8 bases between. Germline CDR1 is SEHNR and CDR2 is FQNEAQ (reference sequence). The CDR3 contains 12 residues. CDR3 coding DNA: TGTGCCAGCGGGGGGTCCACAGATACGCAGTATTTT. Its protein is CASGGSTDTQYF.

The chain has TRBV30 and TRBJ2-1; D gene unclear. CDR1 and CDR2 from the germline V gene are GTSNPN and SVGIG (reference sequence). This CDR3 contains 13 residues. CDR3 DNA: TGTGCGTGTACAAGCGCGCCTTACAATGAGCAGTTCTTC. Translated, it gives CACTSAPYNEQFF.

This clone has just one count. The chain has TRBV28 and TRBJ2-5; D might be TRBD2 (7 bases). The length of the CDR3 is 15 residues. Per the germline V gene, CDR1 is MDHEN and CDR2 is SYDVKM. The ends were cut back, 5 bases at V and 5 bases at J, with 18 bases in the middle. The CDR3 coding sequence is TGTGCCAGCAGTCCTTCAACGGGGGGCTGGGAGACCCAGTACTTC. Translation gives CASSPSTGGWETQYF.

The V gene is TRBV29-1, the J gene TRBJ2-1; 11 nucleotides match TRBD2. With V trimmed by 6 bases and J by 4 bases, 5 bases remained unmatched. CDR1 and CDR2 from the germline V gene are SQVTM and ANQGSEA. This CDR3 has 14 amino acids. DNA for the CDR3: TGCAGCGTAGGGACTAGCGGCCTATACAATGAGCAGTTCTTC. It specifies CSVGTSGLYNEQFF.